The clone carrying this T cell receptor beta chain appeared a single time. This entry belongs to a study of control samples from healthy donors and cancer patients. Trimming shortened V by 4 bases and J by 3 bases, and 13 bases separated the two germline ends. The germline V gene has CDR1 LGHDT and CDR2 YNNKEL (reference sequence). There are 14 residues in the CDR3. Clones were sequenced by immunoSEQ multiplex PCR, and TCRdb holds only the in-frame ones, with some missing. This sample has about 130,000 clones; more than 85% occur once, and the top ten carry around 1.6%. The chain employs TRBV3-1 (or the pseudogene TRBV3-2) and TRBJ2-7; no definite D call. Source material: PBMCs. This clonotype originated in a middle-aged man with head and neck cancer. CDR3 amino acids: CASSPDGHGYEQYF. The CDR3 DNA follows: TGTGCCAGCAGCCCAGACGGTCACGGCTACGAGCAGTACTTC.